The 32 T cell receptor beta chains listed next were all sequenced from one sample in a study of technical replicates of blood from a few donors. Data came from immunoSEQ multiplex PCR; TCRdb stores just in-frame clones and leaves some out. The sample consists of around 80,000 clones, 94% of them appearing once. Sequencing input: T cells isolated from PBMCs. The receptors originated from a human donor in good health.

The V gene is TRBV5-5, the J gene TRBJ2-7; TRBD2 might be the D (5 bases). Germline CDR1 SGHKS, CDR2 YYEKEE (reference sequence). The CDR3 runs to 14 residues. The V and J ends lost 2 bases and 5 bases respectively, with 14 bases between them. Here the CDR3 DNA reads TGTGCCAGCAGCTTTTATCCGGGGAAGAACGAGCAGTACTTC. Translated: CASSFYPGKNEQYF.

The chain has TRBV6-6 and TRBJ2-7; a possible D gene is TRBD1 (6 bases). The CDR3 sequence is 13 residues long. Deletions cut 11 bases from V and 6 bases from J, with 20 bases between. Germline-derived CDR1 and CDR2 are MNHNY and SVGAGI (reference sequence). Here the CDR3 reads CADRTNKGREQYF. The CDR3 region has the DNA TGTGCCGACAGGACCAACAAGGGGCGCGAGCAGTACTTC.

The chain links TRBV5-4 to TRBJ1-4; TRBD1 might be the D (5 bases). The CDR3 spans 15 residues. Germline loops: CDR1 SGHNT, CDR2 YYREEE (reference sequence). The V and J ends lost 5 bases and 5 bases respectively, with 16 bases between them. CDR3 protein: CASSQEGQVNEKLFF. CDR3 DNA: TGTGCCAGCAGTCAGGAGGGGCAGGTGAATGAAAAACTGTTTTTT. Variable domain in full (rest from reference TRBV5-4 and TRBJ1-4): ETGVTQSPTHLIKTRGQQVTLRCSSQSGHNTVSWYQQALGQGPQFIFQYYREEENGRGNFPPRFSGLQFPNYSSELNVNALELDDSALYLCASSQEGQVNEKLFFGSGTQLSVL.

This chain connects TRBV28 to TRBJ2-2; D is perhaps TRBD1 (6 bases). This CDR3 has 19 amino acids. V lost 5 bases to trimming and J lost 5 bases, with 27 bases between them. The germline V gene encodes CDR1 MDHEN and CDR2 SYDVKM. The CDR3: CASSPPINRVGKVTGELFF. CDR3 DNA sequence: TGTGCCAGCAGTCCGCCGATTAACAGGGTTGGCAAGGTGACCGGGGAGCTGTTTTTT.

The chain recombines TRBV7-9 with TRBJ2-5; 11 bases are a match to TRBD2. The CDR3 extends over 15 amino acids. Germline-derived CDR1 and CDR2 are SEHNR and FQNEAQ (reference sequence). J gave up 3 bases and V 8 bases, and 8 bases lay outside the gene matches. For the CDR3, the DNA is TGTGCCAGCGAAACCCTGACTAGCGGGGAAGAGACCCAGTACTTC. It translates to CASETLTSGEETQYF.

The chain couples TRBV30 to TRBJ2-3; 8 bases match TRBD2. This CDR3 is 14 amino acids long. Trimming cost V 8 bases and J 1 base; bases outside gene matches: 8. CDR1 GTSNPN and CDR2 SVGIG come from the germline V gene (reference sequence). The CDR3 is CAAIATSGTDTQYF. DNA for the CDR3: TGTGCCGCGATAGCGACTAGCGGCACAGATACGCAGTATTTT.

The chain recombines TRBV7-9 with TRBJ1-4; tentative D call: TRBD1 (6 bases). The CDR3 sequence is 16 residues long. CDR1 is SEHNR, CDR2 FQNEAQ, per germline (reference sequence). V lost 5 bases, J lost 8 bases, and 21 bases lay in between. The CDR3: CASSPQGQSYGEKLFF. As DNA, the CDR3 is TGTGCCAGCAGCCCCCAAGGACAGTCCTATGGGGAAAAACTGTTTTTT.

The chain is built from TRBV11-2 and TRBJ2-7; 8 bases line up with TRBD2. V dropped 6 bases and J dropped 3; count of bases not matched to a gene: 10. The germline gives CDR1 SGHAT, CDR2 FQNNGV. There are 15 residues in the CDR3. CDR3 sequence reads: CASSPTGLVLYEQYF. The DNA of the CDR3 is TGTGCCAGCAGTCCCACGGGACTAGTTCTCTACGAGCAGTACTTC.

The chain recombines TRBV19 with TRBJ2-3; a weak D match, TRBD2 (5 bases). V was clipped by 8 bases and J by 3 bases, with 18 bases between them. CDR1 and CDR2 (germline): LNHDA, SQIVND (reference sequence). This CDR3 has 15 residues. As DNA, the CDR3 is TGTGCCAGTGGTTTACATAGGGAGATAACAGATACGCAGTATTTT. This translates into CASGLHREITDTQYF.

This clone was picked up one time. CDR3: CASSFLQPPPNTEAFF. CDR3 nucleotides: TGTGCCAGCAGTTTCTTACAGCCTCCACCGAACACTGAAGCTTTCTTT. The rearrangement joins TRBV27 to TRBJ1-1, with D unresolved. V shed 3 bases and J shed 1 base, with 15 bases lying between them. The germline V gene encodes CDR1 MNHEY and CDR2 SMNVEV (reference sequence). This CDR3 has 16 amino acids.

The CDR3 bases are TGTGCCACCGAGGAGACGGAGCGGGAGGGCCCCGAGCAGTACTTC. This sequence encodes CATEETEREGPEQYF. The chain has TRBV6-6 and TRBJ2-7, with 10 nucleotides matching TRBD2. The CDR3 is 15 amino acids. Germline loops: CDR1 MNHNY, CDR2 SVGAGI (reference sequence). V lost 10 bases, J lost 6 bases, and 15 bases stayed unmatched.

This rearrangement joins TRBV11-3 to TRBJ2-7; TRBD1 matches at 10 bases. Germline CDR1 is SGHNT and CDR2 is YENEEA. The CDR3 loop spans 15 amino acids. V lost 2 bases to trimming and J lost 5 bases; unmatched junction nucleotides: 6. The CDR3: CASSLRGQGFHEQYF. CDR3 nucleotides: TGTGCCAGCAGCTTAAGGGGACAGGGGTTCCACGAGCAGTACTTC. Full variable domain (missing parts from reference TRBV11-3 and TRBJ2-7): EAGVVQSPRYKIIEKKQPVAFWCNPISGHNTLYWYLQNLGQGPELLIRYENEEAVDDSQLPKDRFSAERLKGVDSTLKIQPAELGDSAVYLCASSLRGQGFHEQYFGPGTRLTVT.

This chain uses TRBV18 with TRBJ2-2; D not resolved. This CDR3 is built from 15 residues. Germline V gene data show CDR1 as KGHSH and CDR2 as LQKENI. The V and J ends lost 0 bases and 7 bases respectively, with 12 bases between them. CDR3 coding DNA: TGTGCCAGCTCACCACCCCAGGCCTCTAACGGGGAGCTGTTTTTT. Its protein product is CASSPPQASNGELFF. Full variable domain (outside the CDR3, taken from reference TRBV18 and TRBJ2-2): NAGVMQNPRHLVRRRGQEARLRCSPMKGHSHVYWYRQLPEEGLKFMVYLQKENIIDESGMPKERFSAEFPKEGPSILRIQQVVRGDSAAYFCASSPPQASNGELFFGEGSRLTVL.

The rearrangement links TRBV19 to TRBJ1-1; D is unclear. Germline V CDR1 and CDR2: LNHDA, SQIVND (reference sequence). The CDR3 totals 14 residues. V lost 6 bases and J lost 10, with 21 bases in between. The CDR3 coding sequence is TGTGCCAGTAGCCTGGCTAACTACAACCTGAGAGCTTTCTTT. It is translated as CASSLANYNLRAFF.

The chain uses TRBV6-1 and TRBJ2-5; D perhaps matches TRBD1 (6 bases). Between the trimmed V and J ends, which lost 7 bases and 1 base, there was a span of 16 bases. The CDR3 consists of 15 residues. CDR1 and CDR2 (germline): MNHNS, SASEGT. CDR3 sequence reads: CASTTNTGSQETQYF. The CDR3 DNA sequence: TGTGCCAGCACCACGAATACAGGGTCCCAAGAGACCCAGTACTTC.

Points on this clone: The junction shows a germline mismatch at one end, possibly a read error. The rearrangement uses TRBV2 and TRBJ2-3, with 12 bases fitting TRBD2. Germline V gene sequence: CDR1 SNHLY, CDR2 FYNNEI. The length of the CDR3 is 13 residues. The CDR3 DNA reads TGTGCCAGGACTAGCGGGAGCATAGATACGCAGTATTTT. As protein: CARTSGSIDTQYF.

J is TRBJ2-3 and V is TRBV7-3, with 13 bases lining up with TRBD2. V lost 4 bases, J lost 4 bases, and 5 bases stayed unmatched. CDR1 and CDR2 (germline): SGHTA, FQGTGA. The CDR3 covers 16 residues. For the CDR3, the DNA is TGTGCCAGCAGCTCATGGGGACTAGCGGGATCAGATACGCAGTATTTT. As protein: CASSSWGLAGSDTQYF.

The chain couples TRBV21-1 to TRBJ2-2; the DNA was not compared with TRBD1, the D call given in the table. TRBV21-1 is given as a pseudogene. This CDR3 comprises 15 residues. The CDR3 region has the DNA TGTGCCAGCAGAAAAGACAGAACGGACACCGGGGAGCTGTTTTTT. The encoded protein is CASRKDRTDTGELFF.

This chain uses TRBV19 with TRBJ1-1, with D uncertain. Germline V gene lookup returns CDR1 LNHDA and CDR2 SQIVND (reference sequence). This CDR3 region has 14 residues. V gave up 3 bases and J gave up 0 bases, with 8 bases separating them. This CDR3 is CASSIRTVNTEAFF. DNA for the CDR3: TGTGCCAGTAGTATTAGAACAGTGAACACTGAAGCTTTCTTT.

The count of this clone is one. V and J are TRBV28 and TRBJ2-3, with D hard to call. Per germline, CDR1 MDHEN and CDR2 SYDVKM. The CDR3 is 15 residues long. With 3 bases removed from V and 1 base from J, the gap between germline ends came to 11 bases. The chain's CDR3 is CASSFGDPGTDTQYF. CDR3 DNA: TGTGCCAGCAGTTTCGGAGATCCGGGCACAGATACGCAGTATTTT.

This clone was detected a few times. This chain connects TRBV11-1 to TRBJ2-7, with D tentatively TRBD2 (7 bases). The V end was cut by 7 bases, the J end by 3 bases, with 13 bases between. Germline lookup yields CDR1 SGHAT and CDR2 FQDESV (reference sequence). The CDR3 consists of 13 residues. CDR3 amino acids: CASNVRGRYEQYF. The CDR3 DNA reads TGTGCCAGCAATGTGCGGGGGCGCTACGAGCAGTACTTC.

This clone was recorded once. The CDR3 reads CASSPGGGPQPQHF. Here the CDR3 DNA reads TGTGCCAGCAGCCCGGGCGGGGGGCCTCAGCCCCAGCATTTT. The chain employs TRBV7-2 and TRBJ1-5; TRBD1 might be the D (6 bases). Trimming left V 5 bases short and J 6 bases short, with 14 bases between. Germline CDR1 reads SGHTA; CDR2 reads FQGNSA. This CDR3 is 14 amino acids long.

The V gene is TRBV5-5, the J gene TRBJ2-5; 10 bases are shared with TRBD2. Germline V lookup: CDR1 SGHKS, CDR2 YYEKEE (reference sequence). V trimming: 3 bases; J trimming: 12 bases; junction bases outside the gene matches: 17. This CDR3 region has 16 residues. CDR3 residues: CASSSVTGGSGGQEYF. The CDR3 DNA reads as TGTGCCAGCAGCTCTGTGACTGGAGGTAGCGGGGGGCAAGAGTACTTC.

The V call is TRBV5-4, the J call TRBJ2-6; 14 positions match TRBD2. V was pared by 4 bases and J by 2 bases, with 5 bases of the junction left unmatched. CDR1 and CDR2 (germline): SGHNT, YYREEE (reference sequence). CDR3 length: 18 amino acids. CDR3 sequence (DNA): TGTGCCAGCAGCAGACAGACTAGCGGGAGGGCTGGGGCCAACGTCCTGACTTTC. Protein sequence: CASSRQTSGRAGANVLTF.

The rearrangement joins TRBV13 to TRBJ1-1; D gene uncertain. The CDR3 sequence is 11 residues long. The V end lost 5 bases, the J end lost 10 bases, and 11 bases lay between the germline ends. Germline V gene sequence: CDR1 PRHDT, CDR2 FYEKMQ (reference sequence). CDR3 in amino acids: CASSPQKRAFF. For the CDR3, the DNA is TGTGCCAGCAGCCCCCAGAAAAGAGCTTTCTTT.

V is TRBV7-9 and J is TRBJ1-1; maybe TRBD1 (5 bases). The CDR3 extends over 19 amino acids. Germline-derived CDR1 and CDR2 are SEHNR and FQNEAQ (reference sequence). Trimming stripped 2 bases from V and 4 bases from J, with 26 bases between. The CDR3 region has the DNA TGTGCCAGCAGCTTAATCCCGGTCCCTTCCGACAGAGAACTCACTGAAGCTTTCTTT. This translates into CASSLIPVPSDRELTEAFF.

The J gene is TRBJ2-7, the V gene TRBV11-2, with 9 bases matching TRBD1. This CDR3 is built from 15 residues. Germline CDR1 is SGHAT and CDR2 is FQNNGV. The V segment lost 2 bases and the J segment 5 bases; nucleotides outside the gene matches: 7. The CDR3: CASSLWTGDMHEQYF. CDR3 nucleotide sequence: TGTGCCAGCAGCTTATGGACAGGGGATATGCACGAGCAGTACTTC.

The V and J genes are TRBV9 and TRBJ2-7; 9 positions match TRBD1. The CDR3 runs to 17 residues. Germline-derived CDR1 and CDR2 are SGDLS and YYNGEE. The V and J ends lost 3 bases and 2 bases, in that order; junction bases with no gene match: 12. The CDR3 DNA follows: TGTGCCAGCAGCGACGAACCGGGACAGGGTATACCCTACGAGCAGTACTTC. It translates to CASSDEPGQGIPYEQYF.

J is TRBJ2-1 and V is TRBV4-1; 12 nucleotides line up with TRBD1. The germline V gene has CDR1 MGHRA and CDR2 YSYEKL. The trim removed 4 bases at V and 7 bases at J, leaving 5 bases unmatched. The CDR3 extends over 15 amino acids. CDR3 region: CASSLRDRGQNEQFF. CDR3 coding DNA: TGCGCCAGCAGCCTCCGGGACAGGGGGCAGAATGAGCAGTTCTTC.

The chain recombines TRBV4-1 with TRBJ2-6, with 9 bases that match TRBD2. The length of the CDR3 is 20 residues. CDR1 and CDR2 (germline): MGHRA, YSYEKL. Unmatched junction bases numbered 9, after V lost 0 bases and J lost 0 bases. CDR3 in amino acids: CASSQDVWLAGISGANVLTF. As DNA, the CDR3 is TGCGCCAGCAGCCAAGATGTTTGGCTAGCGGGAATCTCTGGGGCCAACGTCCTGACTTTC.

V usage is TRBV30 and J usage is TRBJ2-3; possibly TRBD2 for D (6 bases). The length of the CDR3 is 14 residues. Looked up from germline, CDR1 is GTSNPN and CDR2 is SVGIG (reference sequence). V dropped 0 bases and J dropped 4 bases, with 11 bases sitting between them. This chain's CDR3 is CAWSVGGNADTQYF. The CDR3 bases are TGTGCCTGGAGTGTAGGAGGGAACGCAGATACGCAGTATTTT.

The CDR3 DNA reads as TGCGCCAGCAGTGGACAGACGGAAGCTGAAGCTTTCTTT. Its translation: CASSGQTEAEAFF. This chain connects TRBV5-1 to TRBJ1-1; tentative D call: TRBD1 (6 bases). This CDR3 region has 13 residues. Germline lookup yields CDR1 SGHRS and CDR2 YFSETQ. Trimming shortened V by 5 bases and J by 6 bases, and 14 bases separated the two germline ends.